This T cell receptor beta chain stems from a study of CD8 T cells in Susac syndrome. cDNA came from roughly 0.5 to 1 ug RNA primed by random hexamers. TCRdb reprocessed the immunoSEQ multiplex PCR reads with MiXCR, giving one entry per CDR3 protein. In the table there are about 120,000 distinct CDR3 sequences, around 94% of which are singletons. V shed 9 bases, J shed 0 bases, and the junction held 9 bases outside the gene matches. The CDR3 is 16 amino acids. Germline CDR1 and CDR2: KGHDR and SFDVKD. Material for sequencing was CD8+ T cells from PBMCs. The rearrangement joins TRBV24-1 to TRBJ2-2, with 7 nucleotides matching TRBD1. This TCR derives from a human donor with Susac syndrome. The CDR3 loop is CATSETGTANTGELFF. The CDR3 nucleotides are TGTGCCACCTCCGAGACAGGGACAGCGAACACCGGGGAGCTGTTTTTT.